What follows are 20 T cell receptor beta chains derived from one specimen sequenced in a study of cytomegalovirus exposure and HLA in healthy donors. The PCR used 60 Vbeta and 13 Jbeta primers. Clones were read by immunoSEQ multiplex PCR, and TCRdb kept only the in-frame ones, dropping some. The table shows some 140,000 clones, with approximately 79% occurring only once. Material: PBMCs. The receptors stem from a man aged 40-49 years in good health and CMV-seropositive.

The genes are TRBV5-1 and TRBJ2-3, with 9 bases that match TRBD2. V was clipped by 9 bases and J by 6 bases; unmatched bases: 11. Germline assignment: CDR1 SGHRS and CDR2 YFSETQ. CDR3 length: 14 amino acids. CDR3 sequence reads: CATAFSGRGDTQYF. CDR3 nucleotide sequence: TGCGCCACCGCCTTTAGCGGGAGAGGGGATACGCAGTATTTT. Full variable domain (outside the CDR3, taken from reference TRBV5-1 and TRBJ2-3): KAGVTQTPRYLIKTRGQQVTLSCSPISGHRSVSWYQQTPGQGLQFLFEYFSETQRNKGNFPGRFSGRQFSNSRSEMNVSTLELGDSALYLCATAFSGRGDTQYFGPGTRLTVL.

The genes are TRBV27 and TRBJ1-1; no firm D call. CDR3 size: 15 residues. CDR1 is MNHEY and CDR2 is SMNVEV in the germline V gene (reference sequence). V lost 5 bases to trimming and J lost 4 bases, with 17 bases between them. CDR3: CASSELLIGSTEAFF. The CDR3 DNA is TGTGCCAGCAGTGAACTCCTCATAGGGAGCACTGAAGCTTTCTTT.

The chain's CDR3 is CASSLGGVPGNTIYF. The CDR3 nucleotides are TGTGCCAGCAGCCTAGGGGGAGTTCCCGGAAACACCATATATTTT. The genes are TRBV5-8 and TRBJ1-3, with a possible D match to TRBD1 (6 bases). V lost 4 bases and J 4 bases, leaving 15 bases between the germline ends. The length of the CDR3 is 15 residues. CDR1 SGHTS and CDR2 YDEGEE come from the germline V gene.

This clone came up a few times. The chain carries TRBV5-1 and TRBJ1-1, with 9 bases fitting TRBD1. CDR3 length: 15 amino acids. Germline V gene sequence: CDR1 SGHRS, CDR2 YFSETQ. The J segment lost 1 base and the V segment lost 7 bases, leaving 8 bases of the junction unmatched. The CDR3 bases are TGCGCCAGCCGAAATCCGGACAGGGGGAACACTGAAGCTTTCTTT. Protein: CASRNPDRGNTEAFF.

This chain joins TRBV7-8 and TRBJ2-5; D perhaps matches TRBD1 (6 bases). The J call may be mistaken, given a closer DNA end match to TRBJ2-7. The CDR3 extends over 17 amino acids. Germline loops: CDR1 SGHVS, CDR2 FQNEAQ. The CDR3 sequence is CASSKDSQGFETYEQYF. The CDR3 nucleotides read TGTGCCAGCAGCAAAGACTCACAGGGATTCGAAACCTACGAGCAGTACTTC.

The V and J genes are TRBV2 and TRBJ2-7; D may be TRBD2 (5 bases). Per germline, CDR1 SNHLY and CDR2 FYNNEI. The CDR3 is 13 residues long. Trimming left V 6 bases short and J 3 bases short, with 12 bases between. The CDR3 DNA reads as TGTGCCAGCAGCCGGGATCCTCTCTACGAGCAGTACTTC. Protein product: CASSRDPLYEQYF.

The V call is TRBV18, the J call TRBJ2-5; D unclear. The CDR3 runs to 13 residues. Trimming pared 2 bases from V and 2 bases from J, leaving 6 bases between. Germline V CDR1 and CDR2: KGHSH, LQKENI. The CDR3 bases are TGTGCCAGCTCACCAGAAGCTCAAGAGACCCAGTACTTC. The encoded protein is CASSPEAQETQYF.

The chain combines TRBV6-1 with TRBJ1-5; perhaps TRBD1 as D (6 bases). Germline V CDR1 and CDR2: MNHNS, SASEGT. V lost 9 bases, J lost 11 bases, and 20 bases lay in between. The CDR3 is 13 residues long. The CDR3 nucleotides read TGTGCCAGGGGGAGGGGGGAAGGGGTGTCCCAGCATTTT. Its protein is CARGRGEGVSQHF.

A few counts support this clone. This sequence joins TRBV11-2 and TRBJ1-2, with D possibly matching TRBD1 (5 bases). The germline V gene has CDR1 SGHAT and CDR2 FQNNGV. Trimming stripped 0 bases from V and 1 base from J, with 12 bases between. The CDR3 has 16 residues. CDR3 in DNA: TGTGCCAGCAGCTTAGATGGGGGGGGGAGTAACTATGGCTACACCTTC. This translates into CASSLDGGGSNYGYTF.

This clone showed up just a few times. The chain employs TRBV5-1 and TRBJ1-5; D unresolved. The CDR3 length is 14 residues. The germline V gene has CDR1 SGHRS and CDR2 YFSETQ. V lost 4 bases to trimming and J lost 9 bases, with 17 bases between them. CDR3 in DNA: TGCGCCAGCAGCGCGGACGAGGGCCTTCGGCCCCAGCATTTT. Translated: CASSADEGLRPQHF.

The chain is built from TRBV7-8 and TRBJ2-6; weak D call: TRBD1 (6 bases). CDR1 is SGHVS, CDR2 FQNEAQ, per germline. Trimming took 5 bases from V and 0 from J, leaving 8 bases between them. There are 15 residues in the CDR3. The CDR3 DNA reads TGTGCCAGCAGCAAGGGGGTCTCTGGGGCCAACGTCCTGACTTTC. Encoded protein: CASSKGVSGANVLTF.

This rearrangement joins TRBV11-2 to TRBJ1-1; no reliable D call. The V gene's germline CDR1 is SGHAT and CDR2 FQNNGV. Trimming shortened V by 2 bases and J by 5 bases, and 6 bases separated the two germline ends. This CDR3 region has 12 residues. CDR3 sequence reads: CASSLRRTEAFF. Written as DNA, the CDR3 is TGTGCCAGCAGCTTAAGGAGGACTGAAGCTTTCTTT.

The CDR3 DNA reads TGTGCCAGTAGTATAACTGGTTTAGCTTTCTTT. It is translated as CASSITGLAFF. The V and J genes are TRBV19 and TRBJ1-1; no reliable D call. Germline values: CDR1 LNHDA, CDR2 SQIVND (reference sequence). V was cut by 2 bases and J by 10 bases, with 8 bases left in between. The length of the CDR3 is 11 residues.

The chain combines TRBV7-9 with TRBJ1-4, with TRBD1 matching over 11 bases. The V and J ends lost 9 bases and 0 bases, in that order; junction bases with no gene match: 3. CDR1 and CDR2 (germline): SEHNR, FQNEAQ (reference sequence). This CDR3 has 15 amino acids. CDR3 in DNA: TGTGCCAGTGGGACAGGGGGGGCAACTAATGAAAAACTGTTTTTT. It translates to CASGTGGATNEKLFF. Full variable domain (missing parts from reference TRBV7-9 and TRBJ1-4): DTGVSQNPRHKITKRGQNVTFRCDPISEHNRLYWYRQTLGQGPEFLTYFQNEAQLEKSRLLSDRFSAERPKGSFSTLEIQRTEQGDSAMYLCASGTGGATNEKLFFGSGTQLSVL.

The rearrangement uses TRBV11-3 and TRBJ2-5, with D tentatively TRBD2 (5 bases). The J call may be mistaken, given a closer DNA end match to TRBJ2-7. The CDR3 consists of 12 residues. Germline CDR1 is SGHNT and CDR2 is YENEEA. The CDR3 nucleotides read TGTGCCAGCAGCCGAGGGAACTACGAGCAGTACTTC. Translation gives CASSRGNYEQYF.

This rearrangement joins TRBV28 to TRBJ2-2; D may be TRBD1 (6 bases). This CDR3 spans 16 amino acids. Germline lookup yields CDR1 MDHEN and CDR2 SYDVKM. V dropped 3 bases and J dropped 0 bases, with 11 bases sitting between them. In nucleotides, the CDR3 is TGTGCCAGCAGTTTGGGGGCGGTCGCGAACACCGGGGAGCTGTTTTTT. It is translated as CASSLGAVANTGELFF.

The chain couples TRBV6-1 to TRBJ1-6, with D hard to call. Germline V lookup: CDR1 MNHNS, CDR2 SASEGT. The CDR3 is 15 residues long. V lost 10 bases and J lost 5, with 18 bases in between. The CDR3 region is CATLTRGSHNSPLHF. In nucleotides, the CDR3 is TGTGCCACCCTTACCCGCGGGAGTCATAATTCACCCCTCCACTTT.

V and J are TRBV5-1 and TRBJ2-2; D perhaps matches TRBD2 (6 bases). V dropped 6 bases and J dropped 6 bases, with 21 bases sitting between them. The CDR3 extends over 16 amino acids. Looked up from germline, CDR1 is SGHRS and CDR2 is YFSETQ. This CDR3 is CASNPLSSGGAGELFF. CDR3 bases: TGCGCCAGCAACCCTTTGAGTTCCGGAGGGGCCGGGGAGCTGTTTTTT.

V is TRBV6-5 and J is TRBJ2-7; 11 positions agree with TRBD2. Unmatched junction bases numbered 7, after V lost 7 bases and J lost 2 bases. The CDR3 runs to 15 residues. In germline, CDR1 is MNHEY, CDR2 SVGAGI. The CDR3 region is CASTVLAGGPYEQYF. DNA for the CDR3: TGTGCCAGCACCGTCTTAGCGGGAGGGCCCTACGAGCAGTACTTC.

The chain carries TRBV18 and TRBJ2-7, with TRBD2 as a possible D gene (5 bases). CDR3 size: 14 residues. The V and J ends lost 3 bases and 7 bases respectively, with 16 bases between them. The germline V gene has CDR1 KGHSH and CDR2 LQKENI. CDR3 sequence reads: CASSPLGQTGEQYF. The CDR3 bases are TGTGCCAGCTCACCTCTTGGCCAAACGGGAGAGCAGTACTTC.